A single sample is the source of the 18 T cell receptor beta chains below, sequenced in a study of blood T cell repertoires in COVID-19. Generated by immunoSEQ multiplex PCR, the TCRdb table keeps only in-frame clones and is missing some. The table lists about 380,000 clones, over 65% of them singletons. The material sequenced was peripheral blood. The receptor set was obtained from a human donor with acute or convalescent COVID-19. The donor label of this sample is uncertain.

J is TRBJ2-5 and V is TRBV5-1, with 7 bases aligning to TRBD2. With 0 bases clipped from V and 5 bases from J, the junction kept 7 bases outside the gene matches. The CDR3 runs to 15 residues. Germline CDR1 reads SGHRS; CDR2 reads YFSETQ. CDR3 loop: CASSLGPGLQETQYF. The CDR3 region has the DNA TGCGCCAGCAGCTTGGGCCCGGGACTACAGGAGACCCAGTACTTC.

A single count supports this clone. The chain is built from TRBV19 and TRBJ2-2, with D possibly matching TRBD2 (6 bases). V lost 5 bases to trimming and J lost 7 bases, with 14 bases between them. Germline V gene data show CDR1 as LNHDA and CDR2 as SQIVND (reference sequence). The CDR3 consists of 14 residues. The chain's CDR3 is CASSLRELGGELFF. The CDR3 nucleotides read TGTGCCAGTAGTCTCCGGGAGCTGGGCGGGGAGCTGTTTTTT.

J is TRBJ1-2 and V is TRBV6-1; maybe TRBD1 (5 bases). This CDR3 comprises 14 residues. Germline loops: CDR1 MNHNS, CDR2 SASEGT. Trimming removed 1 base at V and 8 bases at J, with 14 bases between. The CDR3, as DNA: TGTGCCAGCAGTGAAGTGGGGCCCGGATTAGGCTACACCTTC. Protein product: CASSEVGPGLGYTF.

The V and J genes are TRBV3-1 (or the pseudogene TRBV3-2) and TRBJ1-3; no definite D call. With 0 bases removed from V and 9 bases from J, the gap between germline ends came to 12 bases. CDR3 length: 14 residues. The germline gives CDR1 LGHDT, CDR2 YNNKEL (reference sequence). CDR3 coding DNA: TGTGCCAGCAGCCAAGATCTTACGGGGATCACCATATATTTT. This codes for CASSQDLTGITIYF.

The rearrangement joins TRBV29-1 to TRBJ1-1; D not certain. Trimming took 0 bases from V and 0 from J, leaving 8 bases between them. The CDR3 contains 14 residues. Germline V gene sequence: CDR1 SQVTM, CDR2 ANQGSEA. The CDR3 spells CSVEDRFLNTEAFF. Written as DNA, the CDR3 is TGCAGCGTTGAAGATCGGTTTTTGAACACTGAAGCTTTCTTT. Combining the CDR3 with reference TRBV29-1 and TRBJ1-1 gives the whole variable domain SAVISQKPSRDICQRGTSLTIQCQVDSQVTMMFWYRQQPGQSLTLIATANQGSEATYESGFVIDKFPISRPNLTFSTLTVSNMSPEDSSIYLCSVEDRFLNTEAFFGQGTRLTVV.

The V and J genes are TRBV19 and TRBJ2-7; 9 nucleotides agree with TRBD1. CDR1 and CDR2 from the germline V gene are LNHDA and SQIVND (reference sequence). The CDR3 runs to 15 residues. Trimming cost V 2 bases and J 5 bases; bases outside gene matches: 7. CDR3 region: CASSIPGTGLNEQYF. The CDR3 DNA follows: TGTGCCAGTAGTATACCGGGGACAGGGTTGAACGAGCAGTACTTC.

V usage is TRBV30 and J usage is TRBJ2-3; 7 nucleotides match TRBD2. J lost 4 bases, V lost 1 base, and 8 bases had no gene match. CDR1 and CDR2 (germline): GTSNPN, SVGIG (reference sequence). The CDR3 covers 15 residues. CDR3 sequence reads: CAWSAFREEADTQYF. The CDR3 DNA reads as TGTGCCTGGAGTGCCTTTCGGGAGGAAGCAGATACGCAGTATTTT.

This rearrangement joins TRBV3-1 (or the pseudogene TRBV3-2) to TRBJ2-3; 8 bases match TRBD2. The CDR3 extends over 16 amino acids. The J segment lost 4 bases and the V segment lost 3 bases, leaving 9 bases of the junction unmatched. CDR1 and CDR2 from the germline V gene are LGHDT and YNNKEL (reference sequence). CDR3 in DNA: TGTGCCAGCAGCCACGCGGGGGGCCTACCCCCAGATACGCAGTATTTT. Its translation is CASSHAGGLPPDTQYF.

The gene calls are TRBV19 and TRBJ1-2; D not resolved. The CDR3 extends over 14 amino acids. Trimming stripped 11 bases from V and 2 bases from J, with 18 bases between. CDR1 LNHDA and CDR2 SQIVND come from the germline V gene (reference sequence). The CDR3 sequence: CAATPQAANYGYTF. CDR3 nucleotides: TGTGCCGCTACCCCTCAGGCAGCCAACTATGGCTACACCTTC.

The chain couples TRBV6-1 to TRBJ2-3, with a weak D call TRBD2 (5 bases). V was clipped by 2 bases and J by 2 bases, with 11 bases between them. CDR1 and CDR2 from the germline V gene are MNHNS and SASEGT. CDR3 length: 15 amino acids. The CDR3 is CASSERLANTDTQYF. The DNA for the CDR3 is TGTGCCAGCAGTGAACGGCTAGCCAACACAGATACGCAGTATTTT.

With respect to this clone: A read error may explain this, as a much larger clone is one base away. This rearrangement joins TRBV7-2 to TRBJ1-6, with no clear D. V lost 2 bases and J 5 bases, leaving 4 bases between the germline ends. The CDR3 spans 13 residues. Looked up from germline, CDR1 is SGHTA and CDR2 is FQGNSA. In DNA form, the CDR3 reads TGTGCCAGCAGCTTACAGGATAATTCACCCCTCCACTTT. Encoded protein: CASSLQDNSPLHF. Together with reference TRBV7-2 and TRBJ1-6, the CDR3 gives the full variable domain: GAGVSQSPSNKVTEKGKDVELRCDPISGHTALYWYRQSLGQGLEFLIYFQGNSAPDKSGLPSDRFSAERTGGSVSTLTIQRTQQEDSAVYLCASSLQDNSPLHFGNGTRLTVT.

The chain combines TRBV10-3 with TRBJ1-2, with TRBD1 as a possible D gene (6 bases). CDR3 length equals 13 residues. V was clipped by 10 bases and J by 2 bases, with 14 bases between them. Germline values: CDR1 ENHRY, CDR2 SYGVKD. The CDR3 region has the DNA TGTGCCAGCTCAGGGGATTCCAACTATGGCTACACCTTC. This gives the protein CASSGDSNYGYTF.

The J gene is TRBJ1-1, the V gene TRBV20-1; 8 bases match TRBD1. V gave up 7 bases and J gave up 4 bases; unmatched junction bases: 2. CDR3 size: 11 residues. The germline gives CDR1 DFQATT, CDR2 SNEGSKA (reference sequence). The CDR3, as DNA: TGCAGTGTACAGGGGGTCACTGAAGCTTTCTTT. It specifies CSVQGVTEAFF.

This chain links TRBV5-5 with TRBJ2-7; 10 bases align to TRBD1. Trimming removed 7 bases from V and 6 bases from J; junction bases left unmatched: 7. Per germline, CDR1 SGHKS and CDR2 YYEKEE (reference sequence). The CDR3 length is 13 residues. The CDR3 nucleotides read TGTGCCAGCTCGACAGGGGGCCTCCTCGAGCAGTACTTC. Its protein is CASSTGGLLEQYF.

The chain is built from TRBV18 and TRBJ1-2, with a weak D call TRBD1 (5 bases). V was trimmed by 3 bases and J by 5 bases, leaving 13 bases between them. Germline loops: CDR1 KGHSH, CDR2 LQKENI. The CDR3 is 14 amino acids. CDR3 coding DNA: TGTGCCAGCTCACCCTTGGACAAGGGTTATGGCTACACCTTC. It is translated as CASSPLDKGYGYTF.

V and J are TRBV28 and TRBJ1-4; D is ambiguous. V lost 7 bases to trimming and J lost 5 bases, with 17 bases between them. CDR1 is MDHEN and CDR2 is SYDVKM in the germline V gene. The CDR3 loop spans 15 amino acids. In DNA, the CDR3 is TGTGCCAGCACCCCTGGGCCAGCTCCCAATGAAAAACTGTTTTTT. Translation: CASTPGPAPNEKLFF.

This clone was counted a few times. The V call is TRBV5-1, the J call TRBJ2-2, with D possibly TRBD2 on 5 matching bases. The germline V and J ends were trimmed by 0 bases and 4 bases, with 13 bases remaining between them. Germline V CDR1 and CDR2: SGHRS, YFSETQ. The CDR3 has 16 residues. CDR3 protein: CASSLDGMGSTGELFF. The DNA for the CDR3 is TGCGCCAGCAGCTTGGACGGGATGGGGAGCACCGGGGAGCTGTTTTTT.

V and J are TRBV19 and TRBJ1-2, with no clear D. The CDR3 loop spans 13 amino acids. CDR1 is LNHDA, CDR2 SQIVND, per germline (reference sequence). The V gene lost 3 bases and the J gene lost 2 bases, with 7 bases spanning the gap. The CDR3 nucleotides read TGTGCCAGTAGTATTGCCGGGAACTATGGCTACACCTTC. Protein sequence: CASSIAGNYGYTF.